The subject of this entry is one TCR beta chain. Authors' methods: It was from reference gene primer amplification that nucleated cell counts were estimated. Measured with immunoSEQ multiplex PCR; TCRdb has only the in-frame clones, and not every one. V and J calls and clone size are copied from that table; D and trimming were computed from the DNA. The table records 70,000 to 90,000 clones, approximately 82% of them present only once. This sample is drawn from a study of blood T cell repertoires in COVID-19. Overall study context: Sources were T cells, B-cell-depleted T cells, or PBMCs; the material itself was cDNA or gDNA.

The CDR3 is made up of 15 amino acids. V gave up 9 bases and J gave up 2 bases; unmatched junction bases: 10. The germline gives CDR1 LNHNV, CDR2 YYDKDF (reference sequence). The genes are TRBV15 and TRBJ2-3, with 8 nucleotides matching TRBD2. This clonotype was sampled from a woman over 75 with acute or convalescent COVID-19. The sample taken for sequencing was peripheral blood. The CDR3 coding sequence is TGTGCCACGGGAGGAAGCGGGGGATACACAGATACGCAGTATTTT. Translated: CATGGSGGYTDTQYF.